This record looks at one T cell receptor beta chain sequence and its context. Its antigen is undetermined. This entry comes from a study of cytomegalovirus exposure and HLA in healthy donors. Per germline, CDR1 SQVTM and CDR2 ANQGSEA. V lost 2 bases and J lost 14, with 11 bases in between. The CDR3 length is 10 residues. Points from the study as a whole: Associated with cytomegalovirus, according to the listing, were around 170 TCR beta chains.

Produced via immunoSEQ multiplex PCR; TCRdb's table is partial and in-frame only. The sample carries 150,000 to 200,000 clones, roughly 84% recorded once. The study drew the donors from its roughly 110-subject validation cohort, separate from the roughly 700-subject first cohort. V usage is TRBV29-1 and J usage is TRBJ2-3; D is perhaps TRBD2 (5 bases). The sequenced sample consisted of PBMCs. The TCR comes from a man younger than 35 in good health and CMV-seropositive. The CDR3 DNA sequence: TGCAGCGTTGAACAGGCAGGACTGTATTTT. This translates into CSVEQAGLYF.